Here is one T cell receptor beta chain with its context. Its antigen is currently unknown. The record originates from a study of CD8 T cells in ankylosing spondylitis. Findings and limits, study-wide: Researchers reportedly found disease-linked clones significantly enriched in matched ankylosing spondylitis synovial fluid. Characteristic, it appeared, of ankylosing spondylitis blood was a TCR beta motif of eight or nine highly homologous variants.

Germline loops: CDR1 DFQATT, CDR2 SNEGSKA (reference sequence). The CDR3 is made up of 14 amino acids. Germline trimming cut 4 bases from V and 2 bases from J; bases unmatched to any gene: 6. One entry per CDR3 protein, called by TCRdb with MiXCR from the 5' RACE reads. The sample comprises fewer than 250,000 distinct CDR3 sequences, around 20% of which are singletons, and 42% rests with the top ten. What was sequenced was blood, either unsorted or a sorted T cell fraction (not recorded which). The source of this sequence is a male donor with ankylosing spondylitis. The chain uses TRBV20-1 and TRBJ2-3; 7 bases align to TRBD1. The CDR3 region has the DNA TGCAGTGCTACCGGACAGGTCCTCACAGATACGCAGTATTTT. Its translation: CSATGQVLTDTQYF.